A selection of T cell receptor beta chains follows, all from one sample in a study of blood T cell repertoires in COVID-19. Assay: immunoSEQ multiplex PCR; the TCRdb copy retains only in-frame clones and omits some. The table lists under 300,000 clones, 86% of them singletons. Material: peripheral blood. Every receptor here comes from a woman between 25 and 40 years old with COVID-19, enrolled during active disease. Both conserved end residues are part of each CDR3. A D gene is named only where the DNA matches it firmly. Rows give clone size only sometimes, using once, few, many, or a class for an expanded clone.

v_gene	d_gene	abundance	j_gene	CDR3nt	CDR3aa
TRBV4-1	.	.	TRBJ1-2	TGCGCCAGCAGCCAAGAGTACAGGGAGGGGTATGGCTACACCTTC	CASSQEYREGYGYTF
TRBV10-3	.	.	TRBJ1-5	TGTGCCATCAGTGCCCTCGCGGATCAGCCCCAGCATTTT	CAISALADQPQHF
TRBV7-9	TRBD1	.	TRBJ2-5	TGTGCCAGCAGCTTAGCGTGGACAGGGGTATGGGAGACCCAGTACTTC	CASSLAWTGVWETQYF
TRBV24-1	.	.	TRBJ1-2	TGTGCCATAGGACAACCACCTTATGGCTACACCTTC	CAIGQPPYGYTF
TRBV5-1	TRBD1	.	TRBJ1-2	TGCGCCAGCAGCTTTGGGGCCGGGGACAGTAACTATGGCTACACCTTC	CASSFGAGDSNYGYTF
TRBV18	.	.	TRBJ2-5	TGTGCCAGCTCACCAGTGAACCAGAACCAGTACTTC	CASSPVNQNQYF
TRBV10-2	TRBD1	.	TRBJ2-1	TGCGCCAGCAGTGGTTACGAGTATCAGGGGGAAGTTTTCTTC	CASSGYEYQGEVFF
TRBV5-1	TRBD1	.	TRBJ2-3	TGCGCCAGCAGCTCTGGGGGACAGTACACAGATACGCAGTATTTT	CASSSGGQYTDTQYF
TRBV10-3	.	.	TRBJ2-3	TGTGCCATCAGTGAGGACGAGGGAGGCACAGATACGCAGTATTTT	CAISEDEGGTDTQYF
TRBV27	.	.	TRBJ2-1	TGTGCCAGCAGAAATAGAAATCTCGTAAACCTTTACAATGAGCAGTTCTTC	CASRNRNLVNLYNEQFF
TRBV11-2	TRBD1	.	TRBJ1-5	TGTGCCAGCAGCCCTAGGGGGGCCGACAGGGTGGCCCAGCCCCAGCATTTT	CASSPRGADRVAQPQHF
TRBV14	.	.	TRBJ2-1	TGTGCCAGCAGCCAAAATATGGACAATCAGTTCTTC	CASSQNMDNQFF
TRBV7-8	TRBD2	once	TRBJ2-2	TGTGCCGCCCGTACTAGCGGGGGGCACGGGGAGCTGTTTTTT	CAARTSGGHGELFF
TRBV3-1/TRBV3-2	TRBD1	.	TRBJ1-3	TGTGCCAGCAGCCCCTTTGGACAGGGGGTCGCTGGAAACACCATATATTTT	CASSPFGQGVAGNTIYF
TRBV5-4	.	once	TRBJ1-1	TGTGCCAGCGCAAGTTCTACAAGGGGTTTGAACACTGAAGCTTTCTTT	CASASSTRGLNTEAFF
TRBV24-1	.	.	TRBJ2-7	TGTGCCACCAGTGATGCGACGGCGGCCTCAAAGTTCAAGCAGTACTTC	CATSDATAASKFKQYF
TRBV7-8	TRBD2	.	TRBJ2-1	TGTGCCAGCAGCCCCCAGCGGGGGGCACACAATGAGCAGTTCTTC	CASSPQRGAHNEQFF
TRBV4-1	TRBD1	.	TRBJ2-7	TGCGCCAGCAGCCAACCGCCGGGACAGGGAACGTACGAGCAGTACTTC	CASSQPPGQGTYEQYF
TRBV5-4	.	.	TRBJ1-1	TGTGCCAGCAGCTTGGAACAGTTAGGCACTGAAGCTTTCTTT	CASSLEQLGTEAFF